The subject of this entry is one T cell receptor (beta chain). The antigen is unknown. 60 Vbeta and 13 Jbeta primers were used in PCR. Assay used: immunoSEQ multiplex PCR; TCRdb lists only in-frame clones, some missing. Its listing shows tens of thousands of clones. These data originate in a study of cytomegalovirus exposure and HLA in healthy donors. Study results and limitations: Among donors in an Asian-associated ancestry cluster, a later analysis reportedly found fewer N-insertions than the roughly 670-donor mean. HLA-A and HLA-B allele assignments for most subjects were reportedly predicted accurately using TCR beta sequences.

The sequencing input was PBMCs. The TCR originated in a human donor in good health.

CDR3: CASSRGGDYEQYF. As DNA, the CDR3 is TGTGCCAGCAGCCGGGGGGGGGACTACGAGCAGTACTTC. This chain connects TRBV7-6 to TRBJ2-7, with TRBD2 matching 8 bases. This CDR3 contains 13 residues. The V segment lost 5 bases and the J segment 3 bases; nucleotides outside the gene matches: 3. Per germline, CDR1 SGHVS and CDR2 FNYEAQ.